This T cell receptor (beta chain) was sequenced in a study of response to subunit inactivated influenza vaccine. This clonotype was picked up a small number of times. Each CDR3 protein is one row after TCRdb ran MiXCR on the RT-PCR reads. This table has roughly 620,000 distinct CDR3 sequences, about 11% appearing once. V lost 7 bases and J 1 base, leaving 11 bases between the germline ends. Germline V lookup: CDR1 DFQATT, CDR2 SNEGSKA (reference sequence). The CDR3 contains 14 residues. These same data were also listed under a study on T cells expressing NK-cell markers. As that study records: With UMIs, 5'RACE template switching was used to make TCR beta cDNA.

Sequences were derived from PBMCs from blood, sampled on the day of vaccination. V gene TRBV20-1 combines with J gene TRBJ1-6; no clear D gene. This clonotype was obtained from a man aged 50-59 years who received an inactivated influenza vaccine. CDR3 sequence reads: CSVKGGSYNSPLHF. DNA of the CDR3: TGCAGTGTTAAAGGAGGGTCCTATAATTCACCCCTCCACTTT.